These 17 T cell receptor beta chains were all obtained from the same sample, sequenced in a study of post-analysis software for immune sequencing data. Findings and caveats of the study: Patients showed TRBV5-6, TRBV5-1 and TRBV20-1 among a handful of TRBV segments more frequent than in controls.

Unique molecular identifiers were carried by the TCR beta cDNA libraries. TCRdb independently ran MiXCR on the PCR reads; one entry per CDR3 protein. This sample has 750,000 to 950,000 distinct CDR3 sequences, with approximately 50% found just once. These receptors' targets are unknown. The sample taken for sequencing was blood. These receptors came from a girl under 18 with multiple sclerosis.

CDR3 in DNA: TGTGCCATCAGTGAGCGGGGGGGAGATGAGCAGTTCTTC. This translates into CAISERGGDEQFF. The gene calls are TRBV10-3 and TRBJ2-1; TRBD2 aligns across 8 bases. Germline CDR1 and CDR2: ENHRY and SYGVKD. V lost 2 bases, J lost 8 bases, and 2 bases stayed unmatched. This CDR3 region has 13 residues.

This clonotype was seen a handful of times. The CDR3 protein is CSVADTSLLKDEQYF. The CDR3 DNA reads as TGCAGCGTTGCGGACACGTCCCTGCTCAAGGACGAGCAGTACTTC. The chain joins TRBV29-1 to TRBJ2-7, with a possible D match to TRBD1 (5 bases). Looked up from germline, CDR1 is SQVTM and CDR2 is ANQGSEA. V lost 4 bases to trimming and J lost 5 bases, with 21 bases between them. The CDR3 spans 15 residues.

The J gene is TRBJ2-7, the V gene TRBV5-1; TRBD1 matches at 7 bases. V lost 4 bases and J lost 3; bases outside the gene matches: 4. This CDR3 has 13 amino acids. Germline CDR1 reads SGHRS; CDR2 reads YFSETQ. The CDR3 DNA is TGCGCCAGCAGCACGGGACAGTACTACGAGCAGTACTTC. It yields the protein CASSTGQYYEQYF. Drawing the rest from reference TRBV5-1 and TRBJ2-7, the complete variable domain is KAGVTQTPRYLIKTRGQQVTLSCSPISGHRSVSWYQQTPGQGLQFLFEYFSETQRNKGNFPGRFSGRQFSNSRSEMNVSTLELGDSALYLCASSTGQYYEQYFGPGTRLTVT.

Worth noting for this clonotype: A read error may produce the germline difference seen at one junction end. The chain links TRBV5-1 to TRBJ2-1; 9 nucleotides match TRBD1. The CDR3 contains 14 residues. Germline loops: CDR1 SGHRS, CDR2 YFSETQ. CDR3 amino acids: CASSLDRGYNEQFF. Here the CDR3 DNA reads TGTGCCAGTTCGCTGGACAGGGGATACAATGAGCAGTTCTTC.

The chain has TRBV5-1 and TRBJ2-5; 9 positions match TRBD1. This CDR3 contains 14 residues. Germline V gives CDR1 SGHRS, CDR2 YFSETQ. Trimming cost V 6 bases and J 11 bases; bases outside gene matches: 14. CDR3 in DNA: TGCGCCAGCAAAACCGGGACAGGGTATCATGAGCAGTACTTC. Translating it yields CASKTGTGYHEQYF.

Comments on this clonotype: Without the conserved terminal phenylalanine or tryptophan, this CDR3 likely stems from a read error. The chain employs TRBV29-1 and TRBJ2-4, with a weak D call TRBD2 (7 bases). Germline CDR1 and CDR2: SQVTM and ANQGSEA. This CDR3 is 13 amino acids long. The V gene lost 6 bases and the J gene lost 5 bases, with 14 bases spanning the gap. The CDR3 region has the DNA TGCAGCGTGGCGAAAGGGGGGGAAAACATTCAGTACTGC. Amino acids: CSVAKGGENIQYC.

The chain joins TRBV29-1 to TRBJ2-1, with 7 bases aligning to TRBD1. J gave up 4 bases and V 0 bases, and 3 bases lay outside the gene matches. This CDR3 spans 14 amino acids. CDR1 and CDR2 from the germline V gene are SQVTM and ANQGSEA. The CDR3 loop reads CSVEEGTAYNEQFF. The CDR3 DNA is TGCAGCGTTGAAGAAGGGACAGCTTACAATGAGCAGTTCTTC.

The chain links TRBV21-1 to TRBJ2-7. TRBV21-1 is given as a pseudogene. This CDR3 region has 17 residues. Written as DNA, the CDR3 is TGTGTCAGCAGCTCTCAAGTAGAGATTTTTTCGGGCTACGAGCAGTACTTC. This codes for CVSSSQVEIFSGYEQYF.

The rearrangement links TRBV6-5 to TRBJ2-7; a weak D match, TRBD2 (6 bases). V lost 6 bases and J 0 bases, leaving 9 bases between the germline ends. This CDR3 is built from 13 residues. CDR1 is MNHEY, CDR2 SVGAGI, per germline. The CDR3 DNA reads as TGTGCCAGCAGCGCGGGACCCTCCTACGAGCAGTACTTC. This translates into CASSAGPSYEQYF.

V and J are TRBV20-1 and TRBJ2-2, with D possibly TRBD2 on 6 matching bases. V shed 6 bases and J shed 1 base, with 9 bases lying between them. CDR1 is DFQATT and CDR2 is SNEGSKA in the germline V gene (reference sequence). This CDR3 contains 13 residues. The CDR3 is CSAGGRNTGELFF. The CDR3 DNA is TGCAGTGCGGGGGGAAGGAACACCGGGGAGCTGTTTTTT.

V usage is TRBV20-1 and J usage is TRBJ2-5; TRBD2 aligns across 12 bases. V was pared by 6 bases and J by 5 bases, with 7 bases of the junction left unmatched. CDR3 length equals 14 residues. Germline V lookup: CDR1 DFQATT, CDR2 SNEGSKA (reference sequence). CDR3 in DNA: TGCAGTGCCAGCCAGACTAGCGGGAGTGAGACCCAGTACTTC. Residues: CSASQTSGSETQYF.

The chain combines TRBV20-1 with TRBJ2-5, with 10 bases matching TRBD2. The V and J ends lost 0 bases and 5 bases, in that order; junction bases with no gene match: 6. The CDR3 runs 15 residues. Germline V lookup: CDR1 DFQATT, CDR2 SNEGSKA (reference sequence). The CDR3 DNA reads as TGCAGTGCTAGAGAAGCGGGGGGGCCTGGGGAGACCCAGTACTTC. Amino acids: CSAREAGGPGETQYF.

The rearrangement joins TRBV7-9 to TRBJ2-7; TRBD1 aligns across 10 bases. With 5 bases clipped from V and 3 bases from J, the junction kept 10 bases outside the gene matches. This CDR3 has 16 residues. Looked up from germline, CDR1 is SEHNR and CDR2 is FQNEAQ (reference sequence). The CDR3: CASSLGQGDTRYEQYF. In nucleotides, the CDR3 is TGTGCCAGCAGCCTAGGACAGGGGGATACTCGCTACGAGCAGTACTTC.

As regards this clonotype: The junction does not match germline at one end; this may be a read error. The chain links TRBV15 to TRBJ2-3; D unclear. The CDR3 is made up of 13 amino acids. From germline, CDR1 is LNHNV and CDR2 YYDKDF (reference sequence). The CDR3 bases are TGTGCCACCAGCAGACCTTCCACAGATACGCGGTATTTT. Its protein is CATSRPSTDTRYF.

This clonotype came up a few times. The chain uses TRBV15 and TRBJ1-2; TRBD1 might be the D (6 bases). The CDR3 runs 14 residues. The V gene lost 5 bases and the J gene lost 4 bases, with 14 bases spanning the gap. Germline V gene sequence: CDR1 LNHNV, CDR2 YYDKDF (reference sequence). CDR3: CATSGDRSGYGYTF. DNA of the CDR3: TGTGCCACCAGCGGTGACAGGTCGGGCTATGGCTACACCTTC.

This clonotype was observed a handful of times. The rearrangement links TRBV29-1 to TRBJ1-2, with a tentative D call TRBD1 (5 bases). Germline V gene lookup returns CDR1 SQVTM and CDR2 ANQGSEA. CDR3 length: 12 residues. The V and J ends lost 7 bases and 9 bases respectively, with 18 bases between them. CDR3 residues: CSASDSGISYTF. The CDR3 region has the DNA TGCAGCGCCTCCGACAGTGGCATTAGCTACACCTTC.

As to this clonotype: One junction end disagrees with the germline gene, perhaps due to a read error. The chain has TRBV20-1 and TRBJ2-5, with D maybe TRBD2 (6 bases). Germline values: CDR1 DFQATT, CDR2 SNEGSKA (reference sequence). This CDR3 region has 16 residues. CDR3 sequence (DNA): TGCAGCGCTACTAGCTTGGAGGGAACCCTCCAAGAGACCCAGTACTTC. This encodes CSATSLEGTLQETQYF.